Shown below are 2 T cell receptor beta chains from a single sample sequenced in a study of cytomegalovirus exposure and HLA in healthy donors. Primers included in the PCR were 60 Vbeta and 13 Jbeta primers. The data were produced by immunoSEQ multiplex PCR, yet TCRdb's version contains in-frame clones alone and is incomplete. Of about 130,000 clones listed, around 74% are singletons. Sequencing was carried out using PBMCs. The receptors come from a woman aged 45-60 years in good health and CMV-seropositive.

This chain uses TRBV9 with TRBJ1-2; possibly TRBD1 for D (5 bases). Trimming removed 2 bases at V and 6 bases at J, with 8 bases between. This CDR3 has 12 amino acids. Germline assignment: CDR1 SGDLS and CDR2 YYNGEE. The CDR3 region is CASSVDSDGYTF. The CDR3, as DNA: TGTGCCAGCAGCGTTGACAGTGATGGCTACACCTTC.

The CDR3 DNA follows: TGTGCTAGTGGTTTGTCGGGGGAAGAGACCCAGTACTTC. Encoded protein: CASGLSGEETQYF. This chain joins TRBV12-5 and TRBJ2-5; perhaps TRBD2 as D (6 bases). Germline V gene sequence: CDR1 LGHNT, CDR2 FRNRAP. V was trimmed by 2 bases and J by 3 bases, leaving 7 bases between them. The CDR3 contains 13 residues. Complete variable domain (other parts from reference TRBV12-5 and TRBJ2-5): DARVTQTPRHKVTEMGQEVTMRCQPILGHNTVFWYRQTMMQGLELLAYFRNRAPLDDSGMPKDRFSAEMPDATLATLKIQPSEPRDSAVYFCASGLSGEETQYFGPGTRLLVL.